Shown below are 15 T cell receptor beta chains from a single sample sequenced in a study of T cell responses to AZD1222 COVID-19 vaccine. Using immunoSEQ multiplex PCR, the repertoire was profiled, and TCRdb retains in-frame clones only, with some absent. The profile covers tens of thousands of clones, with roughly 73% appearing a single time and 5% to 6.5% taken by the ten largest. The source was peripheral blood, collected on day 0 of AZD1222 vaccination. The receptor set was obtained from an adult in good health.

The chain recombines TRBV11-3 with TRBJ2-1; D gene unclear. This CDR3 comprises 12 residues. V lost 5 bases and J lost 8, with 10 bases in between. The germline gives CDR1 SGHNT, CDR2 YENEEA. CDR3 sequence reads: CASSGRPDEQFF. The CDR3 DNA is TGTGCCAGCAGCGGGCGTCCCGATGAGCAGTTCTTC.

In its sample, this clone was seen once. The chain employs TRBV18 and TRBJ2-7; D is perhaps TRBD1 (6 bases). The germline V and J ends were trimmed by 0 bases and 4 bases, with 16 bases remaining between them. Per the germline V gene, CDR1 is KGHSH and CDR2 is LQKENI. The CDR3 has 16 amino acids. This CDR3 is CASSPPGHPKNYEQYF. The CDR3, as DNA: TGTGCCAGCTCACCACCGGGACACCCGAAAAATTACGAGCAGTACTTC.

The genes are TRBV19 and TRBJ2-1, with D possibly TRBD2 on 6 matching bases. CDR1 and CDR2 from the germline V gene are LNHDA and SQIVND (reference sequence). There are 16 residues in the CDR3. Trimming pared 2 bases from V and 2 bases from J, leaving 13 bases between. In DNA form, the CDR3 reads TGTGCCAGTAGTATACTCGCTAGCGTCACCTACAATGAGCAGTTCTTC. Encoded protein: CASSILASVTYNEQFF.

The CDR3 sequence: CASGQGNYNSPLHF. As DNA, the CDR3 is TGTGCCAGCGGTCAGGGGAACTATAATTCACCCCTCCACTTT. This chain joins TRBV6-5 and TRBJ1-6, with a weak D call TRBD1 (6 bases). The ends were cut back, 8 bases at V and 3 bases at J, with 11 bases in the middle. CDR3 size: 14 residues. From germline, CDR1 is MNHEY and CDR2 SVGAGI.

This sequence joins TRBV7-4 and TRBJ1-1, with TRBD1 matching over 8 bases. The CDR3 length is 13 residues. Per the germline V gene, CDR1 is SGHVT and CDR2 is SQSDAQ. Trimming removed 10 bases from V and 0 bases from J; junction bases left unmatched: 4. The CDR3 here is CANRDRLNTEAFF. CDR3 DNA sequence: TGTGCCAACCGGGACAGGTTGAACACTGAAGCTTTCTTT. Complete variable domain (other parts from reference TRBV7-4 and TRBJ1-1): GAGVSQSPRYKVAKRGRDVALRCDSISGHVTLYWYRQTLGQGSEVLTYSQSDAQRDKSGRPSGRFSAERPERSVSTLKIQRTEQGDSAVYLCANRDRLNTEAFFGQGTRLTVV.

CDR3 in amino acids: CASSSLAGNTDTQYF. In nucleotides, the CDR3 is TGTGCCAGCAGCTCCCTAGCAGGGAATACAGATACGCAGTATTTT. The rearrangement links TRBV7-6 to TRBJ2-3; D might be TRBD1 or TRBD2, each matching 5 bases. Per germline, CDR1 SGHVS and CDR2 FNYEAQ. This CDR3 contains 15 residues. V lost 4 bases, J lost 3 bases, and 14 bases lay in between.

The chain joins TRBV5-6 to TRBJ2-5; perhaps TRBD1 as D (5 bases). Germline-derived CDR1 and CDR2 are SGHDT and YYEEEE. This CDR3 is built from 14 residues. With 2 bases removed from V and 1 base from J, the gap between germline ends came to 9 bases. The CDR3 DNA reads TGTGCCAGCAGCTTACGACAGACCCAAGAGACCCAGTACTTC. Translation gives CASSLRQTQETQYF.

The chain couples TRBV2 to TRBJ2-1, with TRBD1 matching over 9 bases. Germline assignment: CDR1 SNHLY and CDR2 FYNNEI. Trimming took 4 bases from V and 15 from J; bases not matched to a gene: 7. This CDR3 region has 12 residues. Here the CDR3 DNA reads TGTGCCAGCAGTGCCGGGACAGGGTTTGGGTTCTTC. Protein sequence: CASSAGTGFGFF.

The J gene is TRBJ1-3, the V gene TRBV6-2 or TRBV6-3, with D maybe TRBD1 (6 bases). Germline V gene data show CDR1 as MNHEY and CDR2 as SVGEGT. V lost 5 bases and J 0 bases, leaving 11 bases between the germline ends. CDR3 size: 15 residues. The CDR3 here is CASSDQGFSGNTIYF. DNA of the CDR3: TGTGCCAGCAGTGACCAGGGGTTCTCTGGAAACACCATATATTTT.

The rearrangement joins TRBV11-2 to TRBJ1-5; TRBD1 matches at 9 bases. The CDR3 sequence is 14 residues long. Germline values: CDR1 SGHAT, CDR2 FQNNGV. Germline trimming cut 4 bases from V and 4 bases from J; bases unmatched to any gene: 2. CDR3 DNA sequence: TGTGCCAGCAGCTGGACAGGGGCAAATCAGCCCCAGCATTTT. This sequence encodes CASSWTGANQPQHF.

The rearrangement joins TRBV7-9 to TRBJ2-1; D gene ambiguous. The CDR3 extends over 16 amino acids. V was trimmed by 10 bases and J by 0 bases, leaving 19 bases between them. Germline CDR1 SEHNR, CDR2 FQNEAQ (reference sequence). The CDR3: CAIDKVSQSSYNEQFF. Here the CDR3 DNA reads TGTGCCATCGACAAGGTCTCTCAAAGCTCCTACAATGAGCAGTTCTTC.

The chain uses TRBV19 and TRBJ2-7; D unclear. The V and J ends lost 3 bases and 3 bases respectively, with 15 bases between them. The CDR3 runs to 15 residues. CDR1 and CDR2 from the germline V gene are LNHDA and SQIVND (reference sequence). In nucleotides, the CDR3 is TGTGCCAGTAGTATCTCGGCCGGACCCGACTACGAGCAGTACTTC. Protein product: CASSISAGPDYEQYF.

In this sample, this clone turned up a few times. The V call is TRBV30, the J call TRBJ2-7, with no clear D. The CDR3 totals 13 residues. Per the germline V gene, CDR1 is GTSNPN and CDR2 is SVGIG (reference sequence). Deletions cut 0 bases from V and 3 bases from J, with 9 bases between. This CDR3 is CAWSVGLGYEQYV. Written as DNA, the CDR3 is TGTGCCTGGAGTGTAGGCCTAGGCTACGAGCAGTACGTC.

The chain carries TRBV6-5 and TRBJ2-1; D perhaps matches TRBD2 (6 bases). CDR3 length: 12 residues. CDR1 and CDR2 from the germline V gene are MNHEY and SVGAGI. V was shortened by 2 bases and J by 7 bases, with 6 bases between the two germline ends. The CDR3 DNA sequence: TGTGCCAGCAGTTACGGGGGGAATGAGCAGTTCTTC. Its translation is CASSYGGNEQFF.

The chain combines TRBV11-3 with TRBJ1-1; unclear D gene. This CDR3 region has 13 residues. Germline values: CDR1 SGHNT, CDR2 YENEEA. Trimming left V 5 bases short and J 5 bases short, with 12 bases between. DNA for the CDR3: TGTGCCAGCAGCCGAGGTGGGGAAACTGAAGCTTTCTTT. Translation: CASSRGGETEAFF.